Below, 2 T cell receptor beta chains from the same sample are listed, as sequenced in a study of cytomegalovirus exposure and HLA in healthy donors (dated by TCRdb to about 2017). The library was built by means of the immunoSEQ multiplex PCR assay. For the multiplex PCR, a mixture combining 60 forward primers for TCR Vbeta segments and 13 reverse primers for TCR Jbeta segments was used. TCRdb limited this immuneACCESS table to in-frame rearrangements with V and J called. A share of clones is missing; checked studies link under half to unresolved V genes, and the rest is unexplained. Counted in this sample were approximately 160,000 clones; roughly four fifths of them appeared once. The top ten clones comprise roughly 0.76% of the sample. Sequencing was carried out using PBMCs. Every receptor here comes from a female donor in good health and CMV-seronegative.

This clone is a singleton in its sample. The rearrangement uses TRBV2 and TRBJ2-7; 15 nucleotides agree with TRBD2. The germline CDR1 and CDR2 sequences are SNHLY and FYNNEI. Trimming cost V 6 bases and J 5 bases; bases outside gene matches: 2. The CDR3 sequence is 14 residues long. CDR3 sequence: CASSGTSGRNEQYF. In DNA form, the CDR3 reads TGTGCCAGCAGCGGGACTAGCGGGAGGAACGAGCAGTACTTC.

Notes on this clone: One end of the junction does not line up with germline, which may come from a read error. The rearrangement joins TRBV7-7 to TRBJ1-4, with D possibly TRBD1 on 5 matching bases. CDR3 size: 15 residues. The germline gives CDR1 SSHAT, CDR2 FNYEAQ (reference sequence). This CDR3 reads CASSRGGGRGEKLFF. CDR3 in DNA: TGTGCTAGCAGCCGTGGCGGGGGTAGGGGCGAAAAACTGTTTTTT.